The table lists the clone carrying this T cell receptor (beta chain) with many counts. Its specificity is not known. Some clones are missing from TCRdb's copy, which holds only in-frame ones; the method was immunoSEQ multiplex PCR. The sample shows approximately 26,000 clones, no singletons; the ten largest hold under 5%. The data were taken from a study of T cells after posttransplantation cyclophosphamide. After removal of 7 bases from V and 3 bases from J, the junction contained 13 bases not matched to a gene. CDR3 length: 18 residues. From germline, CDR1 is LNHDA and CDR2 SQIVND (reference sequence). This related bone marrow graft donor gave peripheral blood on the day of marrow donation. Study-wide results and caveats: TRB overlap between skin or GI tissue T cells and blood was limited. After PTCy, TRB diversity resembled that of CNI/methotrexate controls. Donor-recipient repertoire similarity was low at 1-2 months, rising over year one.

The receptor was isolated from a woman aged 50 to 60 in good health, CMV-negative, and a related stem cell transplant donor. The genes are TRBV19 and TRBJ2-6; TRBD1 agrees at 9 bases. Sequenced material: PBMCs. CDR3 in DNA: TGTGCCAGTACCGAGGTGGGACAGGGCTCGTTTGGGGCCAACGTCCTGACTTTC. Translation gives CASTEVGQGSFGANVLTF.